A single sample is the source of the 9 T cell receptor beta chains below, sequenced in a study of OX40 agonist ivuxolimab in advanced cancers. Measured with immunoSEQ multiplex PCR; TCRdb has only the in-frame clones, and not every one. The sample lists approximately 15,000 clones; 84% were seen once. This sample comprised CD4+ or CD8+ T cells sorted from blood, obtained in a trial of the OX40 agonist ivuxolimab. These receptors were collected from an adult with an advanced solid tumor such as melanoma, head and neck, liver or kidney cancer.

The chain couples TRBV28 to TRBJ1-2; D perhaps matches TRBD1 (6 bases). CDR3 length: 15 amino acids. CDR1 is MDHEN and CDR2 is SYDVKM in the germline V gene. The V and J ends lost 6 bases and 12 bases respectively, with 26 bases between them. This CDR3 is CASSPLQGRWILNTF. CDR3 DNA sequence: TGTGCCAGCAGCCCACTCCAGGGGAGATGGATACTTAACACCTTC.

This clone was observed once. The V call is TRBV30, the J call TRBJ1-6; D unclear. The CDR3 is 17 residues long. In germline, CDR1 is GTSNPN, CDR2 SVGIG (reference sequence). With 3 bases removed from V and 6 bases from J, the gap between germline ends came to 21 bases. Written as DNA, the CDR3 is TGTGCCTGGAGGCCCGTTTCGACGACACGAAGTAATTCACCCCTCCACTTT. Translating it yields CAWRPVSTTRSNSPLHF.

The chain links TRBV28 to TRBJ1-4, with D hard to call. The CDR3 has 21 residues. Trimming cost V 4 bases and J 7 bases, with 34 bases left between them. CDR1 is MDHEN and CDR2 is SYDVKM in the germline V gene. The CDR3 region has the DNA TGTGCCAGCAGTTCTCGGCGATTGGACTCAACCGGGCCCCGGATAGGTGAAAAACTGTTTTTT. This encodes CASSSRRLDSTGPRIGEKLFF.

V gene TRBV27 combines with J gene TRBJ2-1, with 8 bases fitting TRBD2. The V gene's germline CDR1 is MNHEY and CDR2 SMNVEV (reference sequence). The CDR3 has 13 amino acids. With 6 bases clipped from V and 10 bases from J, the junction kept 8 bases outside the gene matches. Here the CDR3 DNA reads TGTGCCAGCAGACCCGTACTAGCGGTCGAGCAGTTCTTC. This codes for CASRPVLAVEQFF.

The chain combines TRBV10-3 with TRBJ1-4; 9 bases align to TRBD1. This CDR3 is built from 15 residues. After removal of 4 bases from V and 8 bases from J, the junction contained 8 bases not matched to a gene. Germline V gene data show CDR1 as ENHRY and CDR2 as SYGVKD. The CDR3 is CAISGGQGSGEKLFF. The CDR3 DNA follows: TGTGCCATCAGTGGGGGACAGGGTAGCGGAGAAAAACTGTTTTTT.

The chain employs TRBV11-2 and TRBJ2-3, with D uncertain. Trimming removed 5 bases from V and 1 base from J, with 10 bases in between. The CDR3 runs to 14 residues. Germline CDR1 is SGHAT and CDR2 is FQNNGV. This CDR3 reads CASSIITRTDTQYF. CDR3 sequence (DNA): TGTGCCAGCAGCATCATTACTCGCACAGATACGCAGTATTTT.

The chain couples TRBV19 to TRBJ1-1; 9 positions agree with TRBD1. The V and J ends lost 9 bases and 3 bases, in that order; junction bases with no gene match: 8. This CDR3 is built from 14 residues. Germline V CDR1 and CDR2: LNHDA, SQIVND (reference sequence). CDR3 nucleotides: TGTGCCAGCTCCGGGACAGGGTGGGACACTGAAGCTTTCTTT. It specifies CASSGTGWDTEAFF.

The rearrangement links TRBV9 to TRBJ2-1; D gene unclear. The CDR3 contains 13 residues. Germline-derived CDR1 and CDR2 are SGDLS and YYNGEE. Trimming removed 4 bases from V and 7 bases from J, with 12 bases in between. The DNA of the CDR3 is TGTGCCAGCAGCCTTCCACACTCTAATGAGCAGTTCTTC. Translating it yields CASSLPHSNEQFF.

This chain connects TRBV15 to TRBJ1-3; 7 nucleotides agree with TRBD1. J gave up 3 bases and V 4 bases, and 9 bases lay outside the gene matches. The CDR3 contains 16 residues. Per the germline V gene, CDR1 is LNHNV and CDR2 is YYDKDF (reference sequence). This CDR3 is CATSTRQGSIGNTIYF. The CDR3 DNA is TGTGCCACCAGCACCCGACAGGGATCTATTGGAAACACCATATATTTT.